These T cell receptor beta chains were read from a single sample in a study of blood T cell repertoires in COVID-19. Assay: immunoSEQ multiplex PCR; the TCRdb copy retains only in-frame clones and omits some. Among approximately 400,000 clones, around 87% were seen once, and the ten largest hold 1.3%. Material: PBMCs or T cells enriched from blood (not recorded which). The receptors derive from a man aged 25-45 years who had recovered from COVID-19. Both conserved end residues are part of each CDR3. D genes are given only for firm matches. Clone size, where shown, is once, few, many, or a class for clones that have expanded.

TRBV11-3	TRBJ1-1	-	-	CASSLTSGVAAEAFF	TGTGCCAGCAGCCTTACTTCCGGAGTAGCGGCTGAAGCTTTCTTT
TRBV7-2	TRBJ1-3	few	-	CASSSRQDGLSGNTIYF	TGTGCCAGCAGTTCAAGACAGGACGGGCTCTCTGGAAACACCATATATTTT
TRBV6-5	TRBJ1-2	-	TRBD1	CASRTGTGAGYGYTF	TGTGCCAGCAGGACCGGGACAGGGGCTGGCTATGGCTACACCTTC
TRBV18	TRBJ2-1	-	-	CASSPRGHGEQFF	TGTGCCAGCTCACCACGGGGGCACGGTGAGCAGTTCTTC
TRBV5-1	TRBJ2-7	-	TRBD1	CASSQTFDRVFYEQYF	TGCGCCAGCAGCCAGACTTTCGACAGGGTTTTCTACGAGCAGTACTTC
TRBV5-4	TRBJ2-1	-	TRBD2	CASTFGGGPYNEQFF	TGTGCCAGCACCTTTGGGGGGGGTCCCTACAATGAGCAGTTCTTC
TRBV7-2	TRBJ1-4	few	-	CASRRQSNEKLFF	TGTGCCAGCAGGAGGCAGAGTAATGAAAAACTGTTTTTT
TRBV5-1	TRBJ2-3	few	-	CASSFNRDTQYF	TGCGCCAGCAGCTTTAACCGGGATACGCAGTATTTT
TRBV6-1	TRBJ1-5	-	-	CASSEGGTLPQHF	TGTGCCAGCAGTGAAGGGGGGACTCTGCCCCAGCATTTT
TRBV7-2	TRBJ2-5	-	-	CASSSLDSAKTQYF	TGTGCCAGCAGCTCCCTGGACAGCGCAAAGACCCAGTACTTC
TRBV6-6	TRBJ2-1	-	-	CASSLGGGATDEQFF	TGTGCCAGCAGTCTGGGTGGGGGGGCCACCGATGAGCAGTTCTTC
TRBV5-1	TRBJ1-2	-	TRBD1	CASSLSGQGGEGYTF	TGCGCCAGCAGCTTGAGCGGACAGGGGGGAGAGGGCTACACCTTC
TRBV6-2/TRBV6-3	TRBJ2-3	-	TRBD2	CASSPNPSGGATDTQYF	TGTGCCAGCAGTCCGAACCCTAGCGGGGGGGCGACAGATACGCAGTATTTT
TRBV7-9	TRBJ1-4	-	-	CASSNLYGGELFF	TGTGCCAGCAGCAATCTATACGGCGGAGAACTGTTTTTT
TRBV7-3	TRBJ2-3	-	-	CASSRDKDTDTQYF	TGTGCCAGCAGCCGGGACAAGGACACAGATACGCAGTATTTT
TRBV30	TRBJ2-1	-	TRBD2	CAWSVLAGGYDEQFF	TGTGCCTGGAGTGTCCTAGCGGGGGGGTATGATGAGCAGTTCTTC
TRBV5-1	TRBJ1-6	-	-	CASSLLRVNSPLHF	TGCGCCAGCAGCTTGCTCAGGGTTAATTCACCCCTCCACTTT
TRBV6-5	TRBJ1-1	-	TRBD1	CASSYADRLEAFF	TGTGCCAGCAGTTACGCGGACAGGCTTGAAGCTTTCTTT
TRBV30	TRBJ2-6	-	-	CAWSSGSSGANVLTF	TGTGCCTGGAGTTCGGGGAGCTCTGGGGCCAACGTCCTGACTTTC
TRBV18	TRBJ1-5	-	-	CASSLEADSNQPQHF	TGTGCCAGCTCACTGGAGGCGGACAGTAATCAGCCCCAGCATTTT
TRBV9	TRBJ2-2	-	-	CASSVGLAHTGELFF	TGTGCCAGCAGCGTAGGGCTAGCTCACACCGGGGAGCTGTTTTTT
TRBV29-1	TRBJ1-2	few	-	CSAVGGSSTLGYTF	TGCAGCGCAGTGGGAGGAAGTTCAACCCTCGGCTACACCTTC
TRBV7-9	TRBJ1-6	-	-	CASSRGSSYNSPLHF	TGTGCCAGCAGCCGGGGGAGCTCCTATAATTCACCCCTCCACTTT
TRBV5-1	TRBJ2-7	-	TRBD1	CASSWGQEMYEQYF	TGCGCCAGCAGCTGGGGACAGGAGATGTACGAGCAGTACTTC
TRBV2	TRBJ1-6	-	-	CASRLQGPGNSPLHF	TGTGCCAGCAGACTTCAGGGCCCAGGGAATTCACCCCTCCACTTT
TRBV18	TRBJ2-1	-	TRBD1	CASSPVDREGIGLF	TGTGCCAGCTCACCAGTGGACAGGGAAGGAATTGGGCTCTTC